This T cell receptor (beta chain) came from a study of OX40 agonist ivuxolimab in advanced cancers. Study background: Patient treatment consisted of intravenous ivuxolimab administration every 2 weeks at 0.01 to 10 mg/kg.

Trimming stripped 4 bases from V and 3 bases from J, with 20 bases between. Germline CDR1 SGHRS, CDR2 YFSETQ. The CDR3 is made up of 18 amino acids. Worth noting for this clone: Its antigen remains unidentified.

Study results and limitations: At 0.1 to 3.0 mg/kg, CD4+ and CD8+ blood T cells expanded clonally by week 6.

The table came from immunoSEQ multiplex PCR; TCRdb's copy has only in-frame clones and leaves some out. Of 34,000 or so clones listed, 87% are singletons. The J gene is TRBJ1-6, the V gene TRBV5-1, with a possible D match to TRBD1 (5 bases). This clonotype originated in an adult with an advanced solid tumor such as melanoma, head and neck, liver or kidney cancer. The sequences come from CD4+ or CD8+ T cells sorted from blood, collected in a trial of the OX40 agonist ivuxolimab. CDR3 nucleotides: TGCGCCAGCAGCCTGGCCGGAGGAGGGGCTAACTATAATTCACCCCTCCACTTT. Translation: CASSLAGGGANYNSPLHF.